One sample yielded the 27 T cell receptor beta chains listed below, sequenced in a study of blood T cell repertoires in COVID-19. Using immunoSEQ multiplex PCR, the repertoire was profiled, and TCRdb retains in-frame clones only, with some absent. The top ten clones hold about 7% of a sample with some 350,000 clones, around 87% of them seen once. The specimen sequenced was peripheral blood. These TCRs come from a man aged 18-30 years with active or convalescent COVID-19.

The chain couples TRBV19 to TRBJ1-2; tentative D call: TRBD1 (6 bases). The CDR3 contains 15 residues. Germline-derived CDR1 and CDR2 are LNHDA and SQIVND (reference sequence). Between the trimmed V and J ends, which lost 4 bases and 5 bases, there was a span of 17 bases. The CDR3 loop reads CASSTEGRGIYGYTF. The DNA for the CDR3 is TGTGCCAGTAGTACCGAGGGCAGGGGAATATATGGCTACACCTTC.

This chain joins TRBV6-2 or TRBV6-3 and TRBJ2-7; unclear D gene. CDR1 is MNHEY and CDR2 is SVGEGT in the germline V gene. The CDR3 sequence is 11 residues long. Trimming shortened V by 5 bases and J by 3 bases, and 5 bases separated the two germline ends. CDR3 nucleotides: TGTGCCAGCAGTCCCCTCTACGAGCAGTACTTC. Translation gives CASSPLYEQYF.

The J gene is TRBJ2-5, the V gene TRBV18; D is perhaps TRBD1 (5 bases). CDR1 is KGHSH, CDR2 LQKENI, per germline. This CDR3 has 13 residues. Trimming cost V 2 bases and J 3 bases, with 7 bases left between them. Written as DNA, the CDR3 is TGTGCCAGCTCACCAGTCAGGGAAGAGACCCAGTACTTC. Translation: CASSPVREETQYF.

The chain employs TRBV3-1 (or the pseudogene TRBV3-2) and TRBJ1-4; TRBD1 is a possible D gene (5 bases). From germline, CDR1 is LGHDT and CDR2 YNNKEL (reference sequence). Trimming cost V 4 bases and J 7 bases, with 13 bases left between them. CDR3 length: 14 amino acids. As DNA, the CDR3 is TGTGCCAGCAGCCCCCGGGGGAGGGTTGAAAAACTGTTTTTT. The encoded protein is CASSPRGRVEKLFF.

This chain's CDR3 is CASSWDRKNSPLHF. The DNA of the CDR3 is TGTGCCAGCAGCTGGGACAGGAAAAATTCACCCCTCCACTTT. V is TRBV7-3 and J is TRBJ1-6; 8 nucleotides agree with TRBD1. V was clipped by 4 bases and J by 7 bases; unmatched bases: 3. CDR1 is SGHTA, CDR2 FQGTGA, per germline. This CDR3 has 14 amino acids. The full variable domain, completed using reference TRBV7-3 and TRBJ1-6, is GAGVSQTPSNKVTEKGKYVELRCDPISGHTALYWYRQSLGQGPEFLIYFQGTGAADDSGLPNDRFFAVRPEGSVSTLKIQRTERGDSAVYLCASSWDRKNSPLHFGNGTRLTVT.

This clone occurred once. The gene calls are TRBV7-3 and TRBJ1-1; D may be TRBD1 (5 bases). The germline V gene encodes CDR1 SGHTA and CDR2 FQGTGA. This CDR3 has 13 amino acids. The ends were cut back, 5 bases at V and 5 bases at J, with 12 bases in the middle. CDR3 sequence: CASSPGGGTEAFF. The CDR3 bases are TGTGCCAGCAGCCCCGGGGGGGGAACTGAAGCTTTCTTT.

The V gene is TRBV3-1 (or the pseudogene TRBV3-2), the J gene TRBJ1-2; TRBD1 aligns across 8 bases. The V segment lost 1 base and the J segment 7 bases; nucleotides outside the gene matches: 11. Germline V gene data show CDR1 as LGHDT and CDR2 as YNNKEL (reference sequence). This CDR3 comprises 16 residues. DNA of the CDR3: TGTGCCAGCAGCCAAGGGCCCCGCAGGGGGCCGAGTGGCTACACCTTC. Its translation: CASSQGPRRGPSGYTF.

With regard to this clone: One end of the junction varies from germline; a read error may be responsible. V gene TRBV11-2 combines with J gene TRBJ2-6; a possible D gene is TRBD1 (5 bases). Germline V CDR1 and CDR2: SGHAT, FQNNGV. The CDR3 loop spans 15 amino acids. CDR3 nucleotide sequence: TGTGCCAGCAGCTTATACAACTCTGGGGCCAACGTGCTGACTTTC. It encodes CASSLYNSGANVLTF. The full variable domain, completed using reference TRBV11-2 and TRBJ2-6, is EAGVAQSPRYKIIEKRQSVAFWCNPISGHATLYWYQQILGQGPKLLIQFQNNGVVDDSQLPKDRFSAERLKGVDSTLKIQPAKLEDSAVYLCASSLYNSGANVLTFGAGSRLTVL.

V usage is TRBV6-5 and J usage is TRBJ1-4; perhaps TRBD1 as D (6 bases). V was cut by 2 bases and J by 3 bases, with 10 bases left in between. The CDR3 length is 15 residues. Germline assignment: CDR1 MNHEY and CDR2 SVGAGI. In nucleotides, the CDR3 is TGTGCCAGCAGTTACGGGCGGGGGCCTAATGAAAAACTGTTTTTT. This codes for CASSYGRGPNEKLFF.

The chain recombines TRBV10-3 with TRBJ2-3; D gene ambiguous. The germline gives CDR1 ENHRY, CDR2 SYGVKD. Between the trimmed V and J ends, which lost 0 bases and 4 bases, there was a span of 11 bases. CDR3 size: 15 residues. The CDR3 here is CAISESESRADTQYF. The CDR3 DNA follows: TGTGCCATCAGTGAGTCCGAGAGCCGGGCAGATACGCAGTATTTT.

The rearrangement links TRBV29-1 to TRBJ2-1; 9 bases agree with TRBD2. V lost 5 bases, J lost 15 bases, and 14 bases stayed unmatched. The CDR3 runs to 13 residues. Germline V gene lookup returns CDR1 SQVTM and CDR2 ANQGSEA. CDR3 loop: CSVSPLAGNRPFF. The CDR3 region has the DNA TGCAGCGTTTCCCCCCTAGCGGGGAACCGCCCGTTCTTC.

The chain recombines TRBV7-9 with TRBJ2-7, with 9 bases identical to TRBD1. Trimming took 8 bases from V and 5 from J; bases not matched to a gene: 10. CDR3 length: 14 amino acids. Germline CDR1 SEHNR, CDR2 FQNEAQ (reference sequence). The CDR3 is CASRAGTGYDEQYF. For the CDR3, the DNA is TGTGCCAGCCGGGCCGGGACAGGGTACGACGAGCAGTACTTC.

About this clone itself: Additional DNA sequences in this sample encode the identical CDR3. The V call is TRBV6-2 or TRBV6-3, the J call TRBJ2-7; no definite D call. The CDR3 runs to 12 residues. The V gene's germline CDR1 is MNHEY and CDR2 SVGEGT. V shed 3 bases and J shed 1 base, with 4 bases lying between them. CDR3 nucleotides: TGTGCCAGCAGTTATCCATCCTACGAGCAGTACTTC. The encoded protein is CASSYPSYEQYF.

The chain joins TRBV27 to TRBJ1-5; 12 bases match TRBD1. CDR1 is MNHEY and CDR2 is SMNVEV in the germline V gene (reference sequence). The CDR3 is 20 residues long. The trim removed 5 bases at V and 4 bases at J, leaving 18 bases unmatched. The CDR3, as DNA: TGTGCCAGCAGTGAGTACGGGACAGGGGGCATGGTTGTGGGAAATCAGCCCCAGCATTTT. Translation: CASSEYGTGGMVVGNQPQHF.

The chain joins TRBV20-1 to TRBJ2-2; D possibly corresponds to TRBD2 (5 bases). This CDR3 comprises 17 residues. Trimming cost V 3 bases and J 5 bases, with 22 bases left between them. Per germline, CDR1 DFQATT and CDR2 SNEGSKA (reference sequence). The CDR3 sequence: CSASSLAYGEVTGELFF. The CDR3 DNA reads TGCAGTGCTAGTAGCCTAGCATATGGGGAAGTGACCGGGGAGCTGTTTTTT.

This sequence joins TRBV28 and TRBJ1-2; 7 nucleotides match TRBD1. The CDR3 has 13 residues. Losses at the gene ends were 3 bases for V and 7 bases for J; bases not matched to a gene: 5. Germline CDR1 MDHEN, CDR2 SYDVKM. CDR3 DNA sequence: TGTGCCAGCAGTTTCGACAGGGCGGGTGGCTACACCTTC. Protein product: CASSFDRAGGYTF.

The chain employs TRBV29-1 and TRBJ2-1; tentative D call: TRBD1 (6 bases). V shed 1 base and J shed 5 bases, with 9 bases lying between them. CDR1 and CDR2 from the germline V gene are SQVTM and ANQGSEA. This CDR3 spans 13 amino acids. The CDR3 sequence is CSVEGDNNNEQFF. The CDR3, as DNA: TGCAGCGTTGAAGGGGACAACAACAATGAGCAGTTCTTC.

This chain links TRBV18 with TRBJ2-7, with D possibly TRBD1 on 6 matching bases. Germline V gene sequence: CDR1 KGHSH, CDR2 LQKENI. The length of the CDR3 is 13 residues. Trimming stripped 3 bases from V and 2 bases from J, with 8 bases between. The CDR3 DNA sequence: TGTGCCAGCTCACCCCGGGACACCTACGAGCAGTACTTC. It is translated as CASSPRDTYEQYF.

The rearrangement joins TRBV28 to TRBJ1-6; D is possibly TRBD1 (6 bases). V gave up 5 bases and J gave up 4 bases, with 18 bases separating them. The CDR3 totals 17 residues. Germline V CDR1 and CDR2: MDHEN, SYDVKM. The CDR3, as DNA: TGTGCCAGCAGTACGATCGGACAGACCGCATATAATTCACCCCTCCACTTT. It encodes CASSTIGQTAYNSPLHF.

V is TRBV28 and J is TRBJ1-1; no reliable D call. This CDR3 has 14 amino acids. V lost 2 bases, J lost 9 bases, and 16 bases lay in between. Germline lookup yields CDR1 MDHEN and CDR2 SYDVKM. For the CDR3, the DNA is TGTGCCAGCAGTTTAGTTAACACCCCGATACAAGCTTTCTTT. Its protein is CASSLVNTPIQAFF. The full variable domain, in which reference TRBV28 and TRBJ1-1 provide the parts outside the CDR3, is DVKVTQSSRYLVKRTGEKVFLECVQDMDHENMFWYRQDPGLGLRLIYFSYDVKMKEKGDIPEGYSVSREKKERFSLILESASTNQTSMYLCASSLVNTPIQAFFGQGTRLTVV.

The CDR3 spells CATSDPLRGLAGADEQFF. The CDR3 nucleotides are TGTGCCACCAGTGATCCCCTCCGCGGGCTAGCGGGGGCCGATGAGCAGTTCTTC. The gene calls are TRBV24-1 and TRBJ2-1; TRBD2 agrees at 10 bases. Germline CDR1 is KGHDR and CDR2 is SFDVKD. The CDR3 covers 18 residues. The V gene end was trimmed by 3 bases and the J gene end by 8 bases; junction bases not matched to a gene: 15.

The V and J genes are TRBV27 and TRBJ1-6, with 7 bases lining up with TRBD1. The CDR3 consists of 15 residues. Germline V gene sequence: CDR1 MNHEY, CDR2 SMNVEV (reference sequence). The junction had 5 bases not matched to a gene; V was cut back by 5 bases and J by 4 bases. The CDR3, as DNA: TGTGCCAGCAGTCCAGAGGGACAGTATAATTCACCCCTCCACTTT. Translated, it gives CASSPEGQYNSPLHF.

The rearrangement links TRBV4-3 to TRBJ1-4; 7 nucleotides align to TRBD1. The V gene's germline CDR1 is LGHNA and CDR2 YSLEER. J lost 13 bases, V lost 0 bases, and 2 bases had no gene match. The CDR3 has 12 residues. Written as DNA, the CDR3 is TGCGCCAGCAGCCAAGACAGGGGGGCACTGTTTTTT. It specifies CASSQDRGALFF.

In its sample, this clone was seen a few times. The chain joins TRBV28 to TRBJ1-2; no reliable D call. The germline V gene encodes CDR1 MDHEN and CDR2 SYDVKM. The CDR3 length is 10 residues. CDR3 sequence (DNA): TGTGGAGCGGCGAGATATGGCTACACCTTC. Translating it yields CGAARYGYTF.

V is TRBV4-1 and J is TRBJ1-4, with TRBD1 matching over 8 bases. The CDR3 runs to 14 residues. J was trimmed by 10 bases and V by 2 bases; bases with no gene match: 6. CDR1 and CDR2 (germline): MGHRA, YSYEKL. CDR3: CASSQPTDRGKLFF. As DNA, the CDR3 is TGCGCCAGCAGCCAACCAACCGACAGGGGAAAACTGTTTTTT.

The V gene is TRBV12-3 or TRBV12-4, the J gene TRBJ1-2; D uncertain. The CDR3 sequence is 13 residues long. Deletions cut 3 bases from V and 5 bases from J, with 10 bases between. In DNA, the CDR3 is TGTGCCAGCAGTTTTGGACTCAGTTATGGCTACACCTTC. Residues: CASSFGLSYGYTF.

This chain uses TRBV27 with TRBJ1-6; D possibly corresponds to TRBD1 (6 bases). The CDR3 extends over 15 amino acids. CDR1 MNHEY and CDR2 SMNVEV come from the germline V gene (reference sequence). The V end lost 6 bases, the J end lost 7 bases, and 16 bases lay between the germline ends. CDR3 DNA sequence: TGTGCCAGCAGCTACGTGGACAGAAAGAATTCACCCCTCCACTTT. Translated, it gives CASSYVDRKNSPLHF.